This is a list of T cell receptor beta chains from one sample in a study of T cells in Graves' hyperthyroidism and ophthalmopathy. One entry per CDR3 protein results from TCRdb running MiXCR on the multiplex PCR reads. The sample records around 560,000 distinct CDR3 sequences, over 15% being singletons. The sample consisted of blood. These receptors were obtained from a woman aged 18-30 years with Graves' hyperthyroidism. Each CDR3 is given with its conserved first and last residue. The order of the fields is CDR3 DNA, CDR3 protein, D gene, clone size, V gene, J gene. A D gene is named only where the DNA matches it firmly. Clone size is shown for a subset of rows, as once, few, many or a class of expanded clone.

TGCAGTGCTAGAGATGCCTCGAGAGTTCTGGAGACCCAGTACTTC,CSARDASRVLETQYF,.,few,TRBV20-1,TRBJ2-5
TGTGCCACCCGCCGGTCTGGGGCCAACGTCCTGACTTTC,CATRRSGANVLTF,.,.,TRBV6-1,TRBJ2-6
TGTGCCAGCAGCTTTCAAGGGCCCCTCGCTACTGGGGCCAACGTCCTGACTTTC,CASSFQGPLATGANVLTF,.,many,TRBV7-9,TRBJ2-6
TGTGCCAGCAGTTTCCCCAGACAGGGGGGCGCGTGGGAGACCCAGTACTTC,CASSFPRQGGAWETQYF,TRBD1,many,TRBV28,TRBJ2-5
TGTGCCAGCAATCAGGGGTTGTCAGAGACCCAGTACTTC,CASNQGLSETQYF,.,few,TRBV12-3/TRBV12-4,TRBJ2-5
TGTGCCAGCAGCTTAGTAATAGGGGATACGCAGTATTTT,CASSLVIGDTQYF,.,few,TRBV7-9,TRBJ2-3
TGCAGCGTCTTAAAGGGCCCCCTCGGCACTGAAGCTTTCTTT,CSVLKGPLGTEAFF,.,.,TRBV29-1,TRBJ1-1
TGTGCCAGCACGGCTAGCGGGACCGGCCGGGTCTCAGATACGCAGTATTTT,CASTASGTGRVSDTQYF,TRBD2,few,TRBV6-1,TRBJ2-3
TGTGCCAGCAGCTTAGATTGGGCTAGCGGGGGTAGGGATACGCAGTATTTT,CASSLDWASGGRDTQYF,TRBD2,many,TRBV11-2,TRBJ2-3
TGTGCCAGCAGCAAACAGGGTTTAAGGAATCAGCCCCAGCATTTT,CASSKQGLRNQPQHF,.,.,TRBV12-3/TRBV12-4,TRBJ1-5
TGTGCCAGCAGTTACGCGACAGGAGGCCGGGAGACCCAGTACTTC,CASSYATGGRETQYF,.,few,TRBV6-5,TRBJ2-5
TGTGCCAGCAGCTCCTTTGGGAGTGGGTCAGATACGCAGTATTTT,CASSSFGSGSDTQYF,.,many,TRBV7-9,TRBJ2-3
TGCAGTGCTAGGAGCGGGGGGCTGTGGGAGACCCAGTACTTC,CSARSGGLWETQYF,TRBD2,.,TRBV20-1,TRBJ2-5
TGTGCCATCAGTGGGGAACCCAATCAGCCCCAGCATTTT,CAISGEPNQPQHF,.,many,TRBV10-3,TRBJ1-5